This T cell receptor (beta chain) stems from a study of T cell responses to AZD1222 COVID-19 vaccine. The repertoire was sequenced with immunoSEQ multiplex PCR; TCRdb's copy has only in-frame clones and lacks some. The sample records 140,000 or so clones, approximately 90% being singletons. This CDR3 region has 15 residues. From germline, CDR1 is LGHNA and CDR2 YSLEER. V trimming: 3 bases; J trimming: 0 bases; junction bases outside the gene matches: 2. The clonotype originates from an adult who received the AZD1222 COVID-19 vaccine. This rearrangement joins TRBV4-3 to TRBJ1-2; TRBD1 matches at 9 bases. The material was peripheral blood, obtained 28 days after the second AZD1222 dose. In DNA form, the CDR3 reads TGCGCCAGCAGCCAGTACAGGGGGCCTAACTATGGCTACACCTTC. Translation: CASSQYRGPNYGYTF.